This T cell receptor (beta chain) was observed in a study of molecular identifiers for immune sequencing clone quantification. The study's findings and limits: Identical TCR molecules sharing a barcode could underestimate highly expanded clone sizes. In a background of roughly 970,000 naive cells, spiked Jurkat TCR RNA from one cell was reportedly detectable.

V was cut by 8 bases and J by 5 bases, with 13 bases left in between. The CDR3 contains 13 residues. The germline CDR1 and CDR2 sequences are MNHEY and SMNVEV (reference sequence). Concerning this clonotype: What it binds is not known.

Naive CD8 T cells were sorted, and the gate applied was CD8+CD4-CCR7+CD45RA+. MiXCR, applied by TCRdb to the PCR reads, yields one record per CDR3 protein. The data show about 97,000 distinct CDR3 sequences, roughly a quarter seen once. Sequencing was carried out using naive CD8+ T cells from blood, with Jurkat cell RNA spiked in. Subset in this sample: FACS-sorted CD8+CD4-CCR7+CD45RA+ naive T cells. The rearrangement links TRBV27 to TRBJ1-5; weak D call: TRBD1 (6 bases). This receptor was identified in a human donor in good health. Some libraries in this study had Jurkat cell RNA spiked in. In DNA form, the CDR3 reads TGTGCCAGCGGCCCGGGGGCGGATCAGCCCCAGCATTTT. It specifies CASGPGADQPQHF.